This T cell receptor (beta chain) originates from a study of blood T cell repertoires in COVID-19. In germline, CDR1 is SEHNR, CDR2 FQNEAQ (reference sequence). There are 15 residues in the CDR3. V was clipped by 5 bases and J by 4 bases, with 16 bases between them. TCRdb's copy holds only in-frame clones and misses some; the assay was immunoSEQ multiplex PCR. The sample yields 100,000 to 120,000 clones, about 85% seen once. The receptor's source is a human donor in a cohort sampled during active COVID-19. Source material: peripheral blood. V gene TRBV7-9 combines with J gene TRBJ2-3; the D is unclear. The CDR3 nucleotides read TGTGCCAGCAGCCCCGGTATAGCCGCCGCAGATACGCAGTATTTT. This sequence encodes CASSPGIAAADTQYF.